This T cell receptor beta chain is drawn from a study of shared T cell receptors in the human thymus. This table comes from immunoSEQ multiplex PCR, and its TCRdb copy is limited to in-frame clones, with some not included. The data show 700,000 to 750,000 clones, approximately 85% seen once. The junction had 3 bases not matched to a gene; V was cut back by 1 base and J by 4 bases. The CDR3 contains 15 residues. Looked up from germline, CDR1 is MDHEN and CDR2 is SYDVKM. These data were also reused for a study on human thymus T cells.

Sequenced material: thymocytes. This chain connects TRBV28 to TRBJ1-1; 10 bases map to TRBD1. The clonotype comes from a girl less than two years old with a congenital heart defect. The DNA of the CDR3 is TGTGCCAGCAGTTTATCGGGACAGGGGCCCACTGAAGCTTTCTTT. This translates into CASSLSGQGPTEAFF.